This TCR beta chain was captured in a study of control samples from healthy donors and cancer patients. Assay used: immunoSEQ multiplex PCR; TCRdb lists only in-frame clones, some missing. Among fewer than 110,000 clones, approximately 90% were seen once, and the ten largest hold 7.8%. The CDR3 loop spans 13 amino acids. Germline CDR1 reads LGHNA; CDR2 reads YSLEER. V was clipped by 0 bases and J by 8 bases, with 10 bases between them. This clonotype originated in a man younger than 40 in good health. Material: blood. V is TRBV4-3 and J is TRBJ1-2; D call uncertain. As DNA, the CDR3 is TGCGCCAGCAGCCAAGATGGGAGCCTCGGCTACACCTTC. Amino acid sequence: CASSQDGSLGYTF.